This T cell receptor beta chain came from a study of read filtering for tumor transcriptome and immune sequencing. Overall study findings and caveats: RNA-seq captured clonotypes less deeply and reliably than IR-seq.

Per the germline V gene, CDR1 is SEHNR and CDR2 is FQNEAQ (reference sequence). The germline V and J ends were trimmed by 1 base and 6 bases, with 12 bases remaining between them. This CDR3 is built from 14 residues. This clonotype came up a few times. The antigen is unknown. Molecular barcoded adaptors covering alpha/delta and beta/gamma chains were used on 400 to 450 ng RNA. TCRdb re-derived calls from the reads in MiXCR, one entry per CDR3 protein. This sample has about 38,000 distinct CDR3 sequences; 12% to 15% occur once, and the top ten carry more than 15%. The receptor's source is a donor aged 40 or over with multiple myeloma. Sequencing used a population of CD138-negative cells sorted from bone marrow. The genes are TRBV7-9 and TRBJ1-1, with D possibly being TRBD1 (5 bases). The DNA of the CDR3 is TGTGCCAGCAGCTTAGAGGGGATTTTCCCTGAAGCTTTCTTT. Its protein product is CASSLEGIFPEAFF.